This T cell receptor (beta chain) stems from a study of STAT3 mutations in large granular lymphocyte leukemia. Overall study findings and caveats: Every T-cell large granular lymphocyte leukemia patient had at least one immunodominant TCR beta clonotype.

The repertoire was sequenced with immunoSEQ multiplex PCR; TCRdb's copy has only in-frame clones and lacks some. Altogether approximately 4,100 clones are present, 82% being singletons, with the ten largest covering 60% to 85%. The CDR3 is made up of 18 amino acids. Germline CDR1 is KGHSH and CDR2 is LQKENI. V shed 5 bases and J shed 1 base, with 20 bases lying between them. As to this clone: Its specificity is unknown.

This TCR derives from a man between 40 and 49 years old with T-cell large granular lymphocyte leukemia. Some clones in this sample may be carry-over from other donors' samples. Sequences were obtained from peripheral blood mononuclear cells. The chain employs TRBV18 and TRBJ2-2; D not resolved. The CDR3 DNA reads as TGTGCCAGCTCATCATCCCCCCCTCGTGAAATGAACACCGGGGAGCTGTTTTTT. Its protein is CASSSSPPREMNTGELFF.